Sequencing of this T cell receptor (beta chain) was carried out in a study of regulatory T cells in long-lasting Graves disease. Looked up from germline, CDR1 is SGHNT and CDR2 is YENEEA. V was pared by 1 base and J by 2 bases, with 6 bases of the junction left unmatched. This CDR3 is 19 amino acids long. Documented time point: newly diagnosed GD, antithyroid drugs for less than 3 months. The TCR library used RNA extracted from PBMCs. An endocrinology department in Xi'an, China, recruited the patients. This clonotype showed up just a few times. HTBI primers from iRepertoire and Arm-PCR of CDR3 regions yielded the TCR beta libraries. TCRdb recomputed calls from the multiplex PCR reads with MiXCR, one row per CDR3 protein. The sample shows some 560,000 distinct CDR3 sequences, roughly 15% of them seen only once. The sample also formed part of further work on T cells in Graves' hyperthyroidism and ophthalmopathy. Per that study: Lactation, pregnancy, other autoimmune disease or uncontrolled infection excluded patients. First-round RT-PCR with HTBI primers amplified the TCR CDR3 region. Blood also showed most of the thyroid clonotypes that were expanded above 0.001.

This sequence joins TRBV11-3 and TRBJ2-1; 15 nucleotides align to TRBD2. Sample: peripheral blood mononuclear cells (PBMCs), taken at new diagnosis, from a patient treated with antithyroid drugs. The sequence was collected from a woman aged 35-60 years with Graves disease. The CDR3 region is CASSLVGTSGGPTYNEQFF. The CDR3, as DNA: TGTGCCAGCAGCTTAGTTGGGACTAGCGGGGGGCCCACCTACAATGAGCAGTTCTTC.